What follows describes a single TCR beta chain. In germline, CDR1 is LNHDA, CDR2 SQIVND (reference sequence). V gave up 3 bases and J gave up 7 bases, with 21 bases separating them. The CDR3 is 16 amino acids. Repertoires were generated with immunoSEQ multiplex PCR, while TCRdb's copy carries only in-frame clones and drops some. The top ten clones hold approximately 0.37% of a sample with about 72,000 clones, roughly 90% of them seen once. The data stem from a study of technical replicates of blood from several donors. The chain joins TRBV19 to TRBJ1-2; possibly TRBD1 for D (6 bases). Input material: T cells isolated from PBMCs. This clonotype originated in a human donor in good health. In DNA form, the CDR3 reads TGTGCCAGTAGTATCAATGTCCTAGACAGGTCGCGTGGCTACACCTTC. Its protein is CASSINVLDRSRGYTF.